A single sample gave rise to the 28 T cell receptor beta chains below, sequenced in a study of T cell changes during pregnancy in multiple sclerosis. Using immunoSEQ multiplex PCR, the repertoire was profiled, and TCRdb retains in-frame clones only, with some absent. The sample has about 46,000 clones, 85% to 95% seen once. Sequencing used CD8+ T cells from peripheral blood mononuclear cells, obtained after pregnancy. Receptors originate from a female donor with multiple sclerosis, enrolled in a pregnancy study.

This clone appeared a single time. The CDR3 DNA sequence: TGTGCCAGCAGCGTAGACGAGGGCTACGAGCAGTACTTC. It codes for CASSVDEGYEQYF. This chain connects TRBV9 to TRBJ2-7; weak D call: TRBD2 (5 bases). The CDR3 totals 13 residues. Germline CDR1 reads SGDLS; CDR2 reads YYNGEE. Between the trimmed V and J ends, which lost 0 bases and 3 bases, there was a span of 7 bases.

The chain carries TRBV27 and TRBJ1-1, with D possibly TRBD1 on 5 matching bases. The CDR3 has 15 residues. V was shortened by 1 base and J by 3 bases, with 12 bases between the two germline ends. Germline V gene sequence: CDR1 MNHEY, CDR2 SMNVEV (reference sequence). This chain's CDR3 is CASSLFWGGDTEAFF. Here the CDR3 DNA reads TGTGCCAGCAGTTTATTCTGGGGGGGAGACACTGAAGCTTTCTTT.

The chain employs TRBV27 and TRBJ2-1; TRBD1 matches 7 bases. V shed 2 bases and J 10 bases; nucleotides not matched to a gene: 5. The V gene's germline CDR1 is MNHEY and CDR2 SMNVEV (reference sequence). The CDR3 extends over 13 amino acids. The CDR3: CASSLKGAREQFF. CDR3 DNA: TGTGCCAGCAGTTTAAAGGGGGCGAGGGAGCAGTTCTTC.

The chain links TRBV7-9 to TRBJ2-1, with 8 bases identical to TRBD2. The germline V gene has CDR1 SEHNR and CDR2 FQNEAQ (reference sequence). J was trimmed by 6 bases and V by 3 bases; bases with no gene match: 4. The CDR3 is 14 residues long. Here the CDR3 reads CASSFSGRSNEQFF. Here the CDR3 DNA reads TGTGCCAGCAGCTTCAGCGGGAGATCCAATGAGCAGTTCTTC.

The chain's CDR3 is CASSQNTANTEAFF. DNA of the CDR3: TGCGCCAGCAGCCAGAATACAGCGAACACTGAAGCTTTCTTT. This sequence joins TRBV4-1 and TRBJ1-1; D remains unclear. CDR3 length equals 14 residues. Germline loops: CDR1 MGHRA, CDR2 YSYEKL. V lost 3 bases to trimming and J lost 1 base, with 9 bases between them.

This clone ranks as medium-sized. The gene calls are TRBV4-2 and TRBJ2-2, with 13 nucleotides matching TRBD2. There are 16 residues in the CDR3. Per the germline V gene, CDR1 is LGHNA and CDR2 is YNFKEQ. The V gene end was trimmed by 2 bases and the J gene end by 6 bases; junction bases not matched to a gene: 3. The CDR3 spells CASSQLTSGGAGELFF. Written as DNA, the CDR3 is TGTGCCAGCAGCCAATTAACTAGCGGGGGGGCCGGGGAGCTGTTTTTT.

The chain joins TRBV5-5 to TRBJ1-4; the D is unclear. CDR1 and CDR2 (germline): SGHKS, YYEKEE (reference sequence). The V gene lost 9 bases and the J gene lost 2 bases, with 20 bases spanning the gap. The CDR3 is 16 amino acids. CDR3 DNA sequence: TGTGCCACCAGGCCTGAGTCAGCAGGCACTAATGAAAAACTGTTTTTT. Amino acids: CATRPESAGTNEKLFF.

The chain recombines TRBV5-1 with TRBJ1-1, with a tentative D call TRBD1 (5 bases). The CDR3 is made up of 19 amino acids. Trimming removed 3 bases from V and 3 bases from J, with 27 bases in between. CDR1 SGHRS and CDR2 YFSETQ come from the germline V gene. The CDR3, as DNA: TGCGCCAGCAGCTCTCACGCCGGAATGGGTACGAAAGGGGACACTGAAGCTTTCTTT. This gives the protein CASSSHAGMGTKGDTEAFF.

The chain carries TRBV7-9 and TRBJ2-7, with a possible D match to TRBD2 (5 bases). This CDR3 is built from 12 residues. Germline CDR1 and CDR2: SEHNR and FQNEAQ (reference sequence). Trimming stripped 8 bases from V and 4 bases from J, with 12 bases between. The chain's CDR3 is CASQTRGYEQYF. The CDR3 nucleotides are TGTGCCAGCCAAACCAGAGGGTACGAGCAGTACTTC.

This chain joins TRBV13 and TRBJ2-4, with a possible D match to TRBD1 (6 bases). Germline values: CDR1 PRHDT, CDR2 FYEKMQ (reference sequence). CDR3 length: 16 residues. Trimming left V 3 bases short and J 6 bases short, with 18 bases between. CDR3 coding DNA: TGTGCCAGCAGCTTTACACAGGGCCCCACGAGAAACATTCAGTACTTC. This codes for CASSFTQGPTRNIQYF.

The rearrangement uses TRBV7-6 and TRBJ1-1, with 12 bases matching TRBD1. Germline CDR1 SGHVS, CDR2 FNYEAQ. The CDR3 is 20 amino acids. V shed 5 bases and J 5 bases; nucleotides not matched to a gene: 21. CDR3 sequence reads: CASSITASVGQGALLTEAFF. The CDR3 nucleotides are TGTGCCAGCAGCATAACCGCCTCCGTGGGACAGGGGGCTCTTTTAACTGAAGCTTTCTTT.

The J gene is TRBJ1-1, the V gene TRBV10-3; D is perhaps TRBD1 (6 bases). The V end was cut by 3 bases, the J end by 6 bases, with 11 bases between. Germline lookup yields CDR1 ENHRY and CDR2 SYGVKD. The CDR3 extends over 13 amino acids. CDR3 sequence reads: CAISDRGGAEAFF. CDR3 in DNA: TGTGCCATCAGTGATAGGGGGGGCGCTGAAGCTTTCTTT.

The genes are TRBV9 and TRBJ1-1; D possibly corresponds to TRBD1 (6 bases). Germline assignment: CDR1 SGDLS and CDR2 YYNGEE. Trimming shortened V by 4 bases and J by 3 bases, and 10 bases separated the two germline ends. The CDR3 loop spans 13 amino acids. The CDR3 DNA is TGTGCCAGCAGCTACGAGGGGGACACTGAAGCTTTCTTT. It encodes CASSYEGDTEAFF.

The genes are TRBV4-1 and TRBJ2-7; D possibly corresponds to TRBD1 (5 bases). The length of the CDR3 is 16 residues. The germline V and J ends were trimmed by 0 bases and 1 base, with 13 bases remaining between them. Germline V gives CDR1 MGHRA, CDR2 YSYEKL. The CDR3 nucleotides read TGCGCCAGCAGCCAAGATATGGCAGGGTGGTCCTACGAGCAGTACTTC. As protein: CASSQDMAGWSYEQYF.

V gene TRBV5-1 combines with J gene TRBJ2-1; 8 bases fit TRBD2. The CDR3 length is 16 residues. Looked up from germline, CDR1 is SGHRS and CDR2 is YFSETQ. V trimming: 0 bases; J trimming: 2 bases; junction bases outside the gene matches: 4. CDR3 sequence reads: CASSLVPAGAYNEQFF. DNA for the CDR3: TGCGCCAGCAGCTTGGTCCCAGCGGGAGCCTACAATGAGCAGTTCTTC.

The rearrangement uses TRBV5-4 and TRBJ2-2; TRBD1 matches at 8 bases. From germline, CDR1 is SGHNT and CDR2 YYREEE (reference sequence). Losses at the gene ends were 4 bases for V and 3 bases for J; bases not matched to a gene: 17. The CDR3 covers 19 residues. CDR3 in amino acids: CASSPPFVVGQVDTGELFF. As DNA, the CDR3 is TGTGCCAGCAGCCCCCCCTTTGTGGTGGGACAGGTCGACACCGGGGAGCTGTTTTTT.

Here the CDR3 DNA reads TGTGCCAGCAGTGACAGGGGCCCGAACACTGAAGCTTTCTTT. Protein product: CASSDRGPNTEAFF. This rearrangement joins TRBV2 to TRBJ1-1, with D maybe TRBD1 (6 bases). V shed 3 bases and J shed 1 base, with 9 bases lying between them. This CDR3 spans 14 amino acids. Germline V gene lookup returns CDR1 SNHLY and CDR2 FYNNEI.

The gene calls are TRBV2 and TRBJ2-5; 10 bases map to TRBD1. The CDR3 extends over 17 amino acids. The germline V gene encodes CDR1 SNHLY and CDR2 FYNNEI. V gave up 5 bases and J gave up 4 bases; unmatched junction bases: 13. CDR3 loop: CASSSNRGQGPGETQYF. The CDR3 DNA reads as TGTGCCAGCAGTTCTAATCGGGGACAGGGGCCTGGAGAGACCCAGTACTTC.

V usage is TRBV11-2 and J usage is TRBJ2-4; 7 bases fit TRBD2. The CDR3 sequence is 14 residues long. Germline CDR1 and CDR2: SGHAT and FQNNGV. J gave up 5 bases and V 5 bases, and 6 bases lay outside the gene matches. CDR3 amino acids: CASSPREAQNIQYF. For the CDR3, the DNA is TGTGCCAGCAGCCCCCGGGAGGCCCAAAACATTCAGTACTTC. Together with reference TRBV11-2 and TRBJ2-4, the CDR3 gives the full variable domain: EAGVAQSPRYKIIEKRQSVAFWCNPISGHATLYWYQQILGQGPKLLIQFQNNGVVDDSQLPKDRFSAERLKGVDSTLKIQPAKLEDSAVYLCASSPREAQNIQYFGAGTRLSVL.

V is TRBV28 and J is TRBJ2-7; D gene uncertain. Germline CDR1 and CDR2: MDHEN and SYDVKM. Trimming removed 4 bases from V and 0 bases from J, with 16 bases in between. This CDR3 has 16 residues. In DNA, the CDR3 is TGTGCCAGCAGTTGGTCGCGGAGTAAGATCTCCTACGAGCAGTACTTC. Translation gives CASSWSRSKISYEQYF.

V usage is TRBV6-1 and J usage is TRBJ2-5; D possibly corresponds to TRBD1 (6 bases). The length of the CDR3 is 15 residues. Germline loops: CDR1 MNHNS, CDR2 SASEGT. The germline V and J ends were trimmed by 7 bases and 5 bases, with 20 bases remaining between them. CDR3 DNA sequence: TGTGCCAGCACCCTGATGGAGTCAGGGGCGGAGACCCAGTACTTC. Its protein product is CASTLMESGAETQYF.

This chain uses TRBV7-8 with TRBJ2-5; 7 nucleotides agree with TRBD2. Germline trimming cut 5 bases from V and 0 bases from J; bases unmatched to any gene: 12. Germline lookup yields CDR1 SGHVS and CDR2 FQNEAQ. This CDR3 is 17 amino acids long. CDR3: CASSPAGRGKYQETQYF. The CDR3 region has the DNA TGTGCCAGCAGCCCCGCGGGGAGGGGAAAGTACCAAGAGACCCAGTACTTC.

CDR3 sequence (DNA): TGTGCCACCAGCAGAGGGGGCCTATACACAGATACGCAGTATTTT. This encodes CATSRGGLYTDTQYF. This chain joins TRBV15 and TRBJ2-3; TRBD1 might be the D (5 bases). Germline V gives CDR1 LNHNV, CDR2 YYDKDF (reference sequence). CDR3 size: 15 residues. V lost 1 base and J lost 2, with 10 bases in between.

The rearrangement links TRBV19 to TRBJ1-3; unclear D gene. The V end was cut by 6 bases, the J end by 2 bases, with 14 bases between. The CDR3 covers 15 residues. Germline CDR1 and CDR2: LNHDA and SQIVND (reference sequence). CDR3 residues: CASRTIDTAGNTIYF. Here the CDR3 DNA reads TGTGCCAGTAGGACTATAGATACCGCTGGAAACACCATATATTTT.

This chain connects TRBV15 to TRBJ2-1, with TRBD2 matching over 9 bases. The CDR3 is 13 residues long. V lost 8 bases to trimming and J lost 3 bases; unmatched junction nucleotides: 2. CDR1 and CDR2 from the germline V gene are LNHNV and YYDKDF (reference sequence). CDR3 sequence (DNA): TGTGCCACCCCTAGCGGGGTCTACAATGAGCAGTTCTTC. This translates into CATPSGVYNEQFF. Looking up the rest from reference TRBV15 and TRBJ2-1 gives the full variable domain: DAMVIQNPRYQVTQFGKPVTLSCSQTLNHNVMYWYQQKSSQAPKLLFHYYDKDFNNEADTPDNFQSRRPNTSFCFLDIRSPGLGDTAMYLCATPSGVYNEQFFGPGTRLTVL.

This sequence joins TRBV5-8 and TRBJ2-3; 8 nucleotides match TRBD2. This CDR3 contains 15 residues. The germline gives CDR1 SGHTS, CDR2 YDEGEE. After removal of 9 bases from V and 5 bases from J, the junction contained 14 bases not matched to a gene. Here the CDR3 reads CATDAGRGEGDTQYF. DNA for the CDR3: TGTGCCACCGACGCCGGGCGGGGGGAGGGAGATACGCAGTATTTT.

V and J are TRBV9 and TRBJ2-1; 8 nucleotides align to TRBD1. With 3 bases clipped from V and 6 bases from J, the junction kept 11 bases outside the gene matches. The CDR3 loop spans 16 amino acids. The germline CDR1 and CDR2 sequences are SGDLS and YYNGEE. The CDR3 region is CASSGRTGKGSNEQFF. CDR3 sequence (DNA): TGTGCCAGCAGCGGCCGGACAGGGAAGGGAAGCAATGAGCAGTTCTTC.

This chain connects TRBV5-1 to TRBJ1-3, with 10 bases identical to TRBD1. Germline V gene lookup returns CDR1 SGHRS and CDR2 YFSETQ. The CDR3 loop spans 13 amino acids. Losses at the gene ends were 3 bases for V and 8 bases for J; bases not matched to a gene: 2. CDR3 in amino acids: CASSWDRGDTIYF. CDR3 sequence (DNA): TGCGCCAGCAGCTGGGACAGGGGTGACACCATATATTTT.